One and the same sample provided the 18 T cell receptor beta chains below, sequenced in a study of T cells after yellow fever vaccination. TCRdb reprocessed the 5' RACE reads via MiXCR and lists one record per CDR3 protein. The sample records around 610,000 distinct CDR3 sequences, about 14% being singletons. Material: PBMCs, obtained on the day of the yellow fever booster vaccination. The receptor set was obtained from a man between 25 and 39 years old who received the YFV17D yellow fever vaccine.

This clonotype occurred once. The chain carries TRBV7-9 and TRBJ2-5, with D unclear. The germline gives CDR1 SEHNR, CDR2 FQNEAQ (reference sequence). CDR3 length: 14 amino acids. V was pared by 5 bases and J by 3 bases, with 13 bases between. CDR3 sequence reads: CASSPHQAEETQYF. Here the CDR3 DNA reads TGTGCCAGCAGCCCGCACCAAGCAGAAGAGACCCAGTACTTC.

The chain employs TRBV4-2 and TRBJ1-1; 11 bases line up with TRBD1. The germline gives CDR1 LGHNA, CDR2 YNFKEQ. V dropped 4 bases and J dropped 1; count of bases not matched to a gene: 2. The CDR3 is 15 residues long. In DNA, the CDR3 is TGTGCCAGCAGCCGAGGACAGGGGGCGAACACTGAAGCTTTCTTT. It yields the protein CASSRGQGANTEAFF.

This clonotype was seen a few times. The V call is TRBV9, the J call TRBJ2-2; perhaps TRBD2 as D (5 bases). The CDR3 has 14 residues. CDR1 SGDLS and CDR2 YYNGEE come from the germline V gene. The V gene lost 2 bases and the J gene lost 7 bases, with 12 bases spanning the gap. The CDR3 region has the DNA TGTGCCAGCAGCGTTCAGGACGGAGGCGGGGAGCTGTTTTTT. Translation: CASSVQDGGGELFF.

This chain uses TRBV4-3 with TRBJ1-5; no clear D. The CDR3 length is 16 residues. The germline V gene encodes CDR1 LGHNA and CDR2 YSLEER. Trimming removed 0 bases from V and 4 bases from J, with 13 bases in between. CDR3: CASSQDLVHLNQPQHF. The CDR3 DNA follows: TGCGCCAGCAGCCAAGATTTGGTGCACTTGAATCAGCCCCAGCATTTT.

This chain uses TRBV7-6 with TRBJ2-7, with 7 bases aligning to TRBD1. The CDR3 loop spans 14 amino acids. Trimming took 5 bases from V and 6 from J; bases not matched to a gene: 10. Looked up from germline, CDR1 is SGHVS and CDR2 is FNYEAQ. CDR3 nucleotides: TGTGCCAGCAGCCCGGGACAGTTGTCTTTCGAGCAGTACTTC. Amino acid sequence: CASSPGQLSFEQYF.

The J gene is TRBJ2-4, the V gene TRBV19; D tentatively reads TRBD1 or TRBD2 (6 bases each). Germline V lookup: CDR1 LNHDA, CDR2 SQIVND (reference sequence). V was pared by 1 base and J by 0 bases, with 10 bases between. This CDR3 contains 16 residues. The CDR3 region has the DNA TGTGCCAGTAGTATAGGGGGGCGGGAAGCCAAAAACATTCAGTACTTC. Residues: CASSIGGREAKNIQYF.

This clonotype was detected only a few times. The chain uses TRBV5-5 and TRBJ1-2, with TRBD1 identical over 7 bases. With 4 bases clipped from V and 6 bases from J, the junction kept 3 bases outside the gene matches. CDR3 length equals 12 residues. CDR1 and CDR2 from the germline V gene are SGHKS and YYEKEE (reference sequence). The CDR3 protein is CASSITGDGYTF. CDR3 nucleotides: TGTGCCAGCAGCATAACAGGGGATGGCTACACCTTC.

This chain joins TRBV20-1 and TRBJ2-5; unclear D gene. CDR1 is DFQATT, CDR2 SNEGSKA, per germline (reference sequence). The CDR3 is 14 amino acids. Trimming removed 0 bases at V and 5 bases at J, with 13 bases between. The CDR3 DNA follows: TGCAGTGCTAGAGATCGGATGGGCCGGGAGACCCAGTACTTC. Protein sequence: CSARDRMGRETQYF.

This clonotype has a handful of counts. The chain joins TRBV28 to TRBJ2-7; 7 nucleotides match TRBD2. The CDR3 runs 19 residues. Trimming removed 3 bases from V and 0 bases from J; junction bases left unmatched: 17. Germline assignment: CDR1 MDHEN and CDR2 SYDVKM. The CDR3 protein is CASSFRGDPSGFSSYEQYF. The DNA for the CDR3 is TGTGCCAGCAGTTTTCGTGGAGATCCTAGCGGATTTAGCTCCTACGAGCAGTACTTC.

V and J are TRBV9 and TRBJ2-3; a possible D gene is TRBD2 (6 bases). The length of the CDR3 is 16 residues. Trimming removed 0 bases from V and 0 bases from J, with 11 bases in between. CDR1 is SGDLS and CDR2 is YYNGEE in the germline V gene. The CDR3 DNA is TGTGCCAGCAGCGTAGCGGGGGAATTCAGCACAGATACGCAGTATTTT. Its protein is CASSVAGEFSTDTQYF.

CDR3 sequence (DNA): TGTGCCAGCAGCCCCCGAACTAGCGGGAGGGAAATGTTTTCCTACAATGAGCAGTTCTTC. Amino acid sequence: CASSPRTSGREMFSYNEQFF. The V gene is TRBV11-1, the J gene TRBJ2-1; TRBD2 aligns across 13 bases. The germline CDR1 and CDR2 sequences are SGHAT and FQDESV (reference sequence). CDR3 length: 20 residues. V was clipped by 5 bases and J by 1 base; unmatched bases: 14.

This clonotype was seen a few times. The CDR3 loop reads CASSPGGMASGKSDTQYF. The CDR3 bases are TGTGCCAGCAGCCCAGGTGGGATGGCTAGCGGGAAGTCAGATACGCAGTATTTT. The chain joins TRBV11-2 to TRBJ2-3, with 9 bases that match TRBD2. Losses at the gene ends were 5 bases for V and 4 bases for J; bases not matched to a gene: 16. Germline V lookup: CDR1 SGHAT, CDR2 FQNNGV. The CDR3 sequence is 18 residues long.

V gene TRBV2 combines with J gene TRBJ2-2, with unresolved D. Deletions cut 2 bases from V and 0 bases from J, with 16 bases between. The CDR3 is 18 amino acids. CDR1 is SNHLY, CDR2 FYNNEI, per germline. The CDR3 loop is CASSEIDKPNANTGELFF. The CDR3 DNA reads TGTGCCAGCAGTGAAATAGACAAACCTAACGCGAACACCGGGGAGCTGTTTTTT.

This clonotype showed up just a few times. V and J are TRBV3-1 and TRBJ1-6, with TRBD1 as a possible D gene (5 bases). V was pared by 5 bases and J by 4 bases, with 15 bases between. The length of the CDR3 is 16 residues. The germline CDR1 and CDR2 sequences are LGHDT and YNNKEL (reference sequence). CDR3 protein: CASSSRPDKYNSPLHF. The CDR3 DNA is TGTGCCAGCAGCTCCCGACCGGACAAGTATAATTCACCCCTCCACTTT.

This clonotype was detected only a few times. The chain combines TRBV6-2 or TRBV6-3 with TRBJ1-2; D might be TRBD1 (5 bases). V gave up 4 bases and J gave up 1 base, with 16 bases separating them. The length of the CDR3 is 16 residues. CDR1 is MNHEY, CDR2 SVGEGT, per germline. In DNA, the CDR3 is TGTGCCAGCAGTTCGTTCCTGGAGGGGCTTAACTATGGCTACACCTTC. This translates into CASSSFLEGLNYGYTF.

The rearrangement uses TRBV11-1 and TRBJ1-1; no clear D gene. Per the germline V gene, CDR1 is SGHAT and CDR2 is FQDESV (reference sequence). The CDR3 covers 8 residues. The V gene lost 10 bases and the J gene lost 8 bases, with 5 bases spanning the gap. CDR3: CAIEEAFF. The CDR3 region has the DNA TGTGCCATCGAAGAAGCTTTCTTT.

The CDR3 region has the DNA TGTGCCAGCAGCCGCCACGGAGGAAAAGAGACCCAGTACTTC. The encoded protein is CASSRHGGKETQYF. The V call is TRBV11-1, the J call TRBJ2-5, with D possibly matching TRBD2 (5 bases). Germline V gene lookup returns CDR1 SGHAT and CDR2 FQDESV (reference sequence). The CDR3 has 14 residues. Between the trimmed V and J ends, which lost 5 bases and 3 bases, there was a span of 13 bases.

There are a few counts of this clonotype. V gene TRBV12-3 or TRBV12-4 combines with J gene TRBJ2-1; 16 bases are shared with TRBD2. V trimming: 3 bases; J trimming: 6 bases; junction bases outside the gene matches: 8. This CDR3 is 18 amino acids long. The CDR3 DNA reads TGTGCCAGCAGTTTCCCCGGGACTAGCGGGAGGGAGGCCAATGAGCAGTTCTTC. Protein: CASSFPGTSGREANEQFF.